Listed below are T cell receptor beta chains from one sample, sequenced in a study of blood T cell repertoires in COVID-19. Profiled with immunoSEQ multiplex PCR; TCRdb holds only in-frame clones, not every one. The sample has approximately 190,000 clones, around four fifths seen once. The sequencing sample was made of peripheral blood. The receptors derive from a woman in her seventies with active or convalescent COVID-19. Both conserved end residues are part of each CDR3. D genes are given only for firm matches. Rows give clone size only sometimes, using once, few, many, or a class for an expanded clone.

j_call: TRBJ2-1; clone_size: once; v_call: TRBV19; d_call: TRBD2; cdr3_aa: CASSSPGLAGVEQFF; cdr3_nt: TGTGCCAGTAGCTCCCCGGGACTAGCGGGAGTCGAGCAGTTCTTC
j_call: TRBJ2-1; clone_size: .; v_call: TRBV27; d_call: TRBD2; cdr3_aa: CASSPTRGGYEQFF; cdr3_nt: TGTGCCAGCAGTCCTACCCGGGGGGGGTATGAGCAGTTCTTC
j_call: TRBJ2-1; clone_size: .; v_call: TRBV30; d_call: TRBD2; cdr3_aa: CAWRGLAGNEQFF; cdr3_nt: TGTGCCTGGAGGGGACTAGCGGGGAATGAGCAGTTCTTC
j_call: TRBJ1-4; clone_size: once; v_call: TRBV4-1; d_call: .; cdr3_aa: CASSPREGGTNEKLFF; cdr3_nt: TGCGCCAGCAGCCCGCGGGAGGGGGGGACTAATGAAAAACTGTTTTTT
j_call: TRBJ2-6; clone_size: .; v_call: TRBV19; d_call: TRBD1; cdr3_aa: CASSMERGRGVGANVLTF; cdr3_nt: TGTGCCAGTAGTATGGAAAGGGGGCGCGGTGTTGGGGCCAACGTCCTGACTTTC
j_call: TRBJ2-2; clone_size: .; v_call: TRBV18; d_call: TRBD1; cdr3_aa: CASSPLFGQGKRVTGELFF; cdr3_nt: TGTGCCAGCTCACCACTCTTCGGACAGGGGAAGAGGGTCACCGGGGAGCTGTTTTTT
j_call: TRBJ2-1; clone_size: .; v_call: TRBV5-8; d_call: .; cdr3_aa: CASSFRVYNEQFF; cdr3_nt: TGTGCCAGCAGCTTCCGGGTCTACAATGAGCAGTTCTTC
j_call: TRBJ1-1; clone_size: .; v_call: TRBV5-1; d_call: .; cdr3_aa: CASRGTLNTEAFF; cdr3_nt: TGCGCCAGCAGAGGGACATTGAACACTGAAGCTTTCTTT
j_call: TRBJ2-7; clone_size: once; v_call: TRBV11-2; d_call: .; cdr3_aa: CASSLGLTSYEQYF; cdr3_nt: TGTGCCAGCAGCTTAGGACTAACCTCCTACGAGCAGTACTTC
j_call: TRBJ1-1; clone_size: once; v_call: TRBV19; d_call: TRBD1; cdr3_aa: CASGNRGGTEAFF; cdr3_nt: TGTGCCAGTGGAAACAGGGGAGGCACTGAAGCTTTCTTT
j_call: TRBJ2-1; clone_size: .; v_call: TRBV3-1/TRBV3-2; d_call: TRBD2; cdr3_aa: CASSQEGGTSGSTVNEQFF; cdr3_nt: TGTGCCAGCAGCCAAGAAGGGGGTACTAGCGGGAGTACGGTGAATGAGCAGTTCTTC
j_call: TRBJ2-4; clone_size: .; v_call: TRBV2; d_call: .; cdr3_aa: CASSPLAKNIQYF; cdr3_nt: TGTGCCAGCAGTCCTTTAGCCAAAAACATTCAGTACTTC
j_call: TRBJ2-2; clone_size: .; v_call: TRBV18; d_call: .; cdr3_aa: CASSPPKVRGNTGELFF; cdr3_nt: TGTGCCAGCTCACCTCCTAAAGTCAGGGGAAACACCGGGGAGCTGTTTTTT
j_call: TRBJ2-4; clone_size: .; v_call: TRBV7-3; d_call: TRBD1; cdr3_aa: CASSSDRDGNIQYF; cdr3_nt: TGTGCCAGCAGCTCCGACAGGGATGGAAACATTCAGTACTTC
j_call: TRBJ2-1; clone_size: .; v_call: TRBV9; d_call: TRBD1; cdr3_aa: CASSVGPGTGILDEQFF; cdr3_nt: TGTGCCAGCAGCGTAGGGCCCGGGACAGGGATACTCGATGAGCAGTTCTTC
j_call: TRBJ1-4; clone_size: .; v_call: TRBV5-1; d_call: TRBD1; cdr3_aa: CASSLAPGGEEKLFF; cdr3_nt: TGCGCCAGCAGCTTGGCGCCAGGGGGCGAAGAAAAACTGTTTTTT
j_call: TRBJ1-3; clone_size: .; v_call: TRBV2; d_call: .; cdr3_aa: CASTRVQGSGNTIYF; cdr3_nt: TGTGCCAGCACGAGAGTTCAGGGATCAGGAAACACCATATATTTT
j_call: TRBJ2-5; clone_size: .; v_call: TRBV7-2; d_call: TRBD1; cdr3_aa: CASSPGRGETQYF; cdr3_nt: TGTGCCAGCAGCCCCGGCAGGGGGGAGACCCAGTACTTC
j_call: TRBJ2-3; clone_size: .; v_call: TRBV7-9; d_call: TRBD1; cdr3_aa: CASSLVGQAYSTDTQYF; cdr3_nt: TGTGCCAGCAGCTTAGTCGGACAGGCCTATAGCACAGATACGCAGTATTTT
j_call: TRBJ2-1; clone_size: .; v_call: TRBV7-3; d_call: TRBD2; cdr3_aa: CASSLGTMNEQFF; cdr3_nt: TGTGCCAGCAGCCTGGGGACTATGAATGAGCAGTTCTTC
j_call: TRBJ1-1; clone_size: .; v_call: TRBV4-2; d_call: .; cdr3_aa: CASTLRGFGPTEAFF; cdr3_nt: TGTGCCAGCACCCTTCGTGGGTTTGGGCCCACTGAAGCTTTCTTT
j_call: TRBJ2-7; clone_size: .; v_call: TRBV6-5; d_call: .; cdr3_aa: CASSYSARHYEQYF; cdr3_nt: TGTGCCAGCAGTTACTCGGCACGACACTACGAGCAGTACTTC
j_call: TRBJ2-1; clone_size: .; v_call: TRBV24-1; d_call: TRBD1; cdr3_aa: CATSETGTGSGEQFF; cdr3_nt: TGTGCCACCAGTGAGACTGGGACAGGGTCTGGGGAGCAGTTCTTC
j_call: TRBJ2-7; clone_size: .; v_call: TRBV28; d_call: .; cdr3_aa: CASSLFGTSSYEQYF; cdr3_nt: TGTGCCAGCAGTTTATTCGGGACTTCCTCCTACGAGCAGTACTTC
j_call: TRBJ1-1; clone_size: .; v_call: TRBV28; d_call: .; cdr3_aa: CASRGPNTEAFF; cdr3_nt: TGTGCCAGCAGGGGGCCGAACACTGAAGCTTTCTTT
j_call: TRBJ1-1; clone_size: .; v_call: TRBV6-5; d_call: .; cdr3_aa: CASSSRTGDTEAFF; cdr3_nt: TGTGCCAGCAGTTCCCGGACGGGGGACACTGAAGCTTTCTTT
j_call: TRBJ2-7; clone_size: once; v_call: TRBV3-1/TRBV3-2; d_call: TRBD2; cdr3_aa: CASSSSGSLGEQYF; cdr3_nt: TGTGCCAGCAGCTCTAGCGGGAGCCTGGGCGAGCAGTACTTC
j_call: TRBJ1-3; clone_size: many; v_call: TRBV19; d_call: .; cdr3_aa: CASSIDTDGNTIYF; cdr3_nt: TGTGCCAGTAGTATCGACACGGATGGAAACACCATATATTTT
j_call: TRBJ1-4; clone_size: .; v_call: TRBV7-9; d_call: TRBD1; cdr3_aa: CASSLASPGQPNEKLFF; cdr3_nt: TGTGCCAGCAGCTTAGCGTCTCCGGGACAGCCTAATGAAAAACTGTTTTTT
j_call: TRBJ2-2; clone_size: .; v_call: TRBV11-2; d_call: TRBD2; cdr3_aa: CASSFSGRNTGELFF; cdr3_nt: TGTGCCAGCAGCTTTAGCGGGAGAAACACCGGGGAGCTGTTTTTT
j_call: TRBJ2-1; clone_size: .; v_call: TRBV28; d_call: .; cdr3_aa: CASSPPDYIEQFF; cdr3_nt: TGTGCCAGCAGTCCCCCGGACTATATCGAGCAGTTCTTC
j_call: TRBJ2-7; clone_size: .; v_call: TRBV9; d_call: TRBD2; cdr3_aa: CASSVDTSAYEQYF; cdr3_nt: TGTGCCAGCAGCGTAGATACTAGCGCGTACGAGCAGTACTTC
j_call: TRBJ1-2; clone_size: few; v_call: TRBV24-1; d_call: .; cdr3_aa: CATSDQDSYGYTF; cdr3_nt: TGTGCCACCAGTGACCAGGACAGCTATGGCTACACCTTC
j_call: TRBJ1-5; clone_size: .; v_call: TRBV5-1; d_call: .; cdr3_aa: CASSSVVGGQPQHF; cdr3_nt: TGCGCCAGCAGCTCAGTGGTAGGGGGACAGCCCCAGCATTTT
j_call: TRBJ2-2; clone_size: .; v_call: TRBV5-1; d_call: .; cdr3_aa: CASSIQRQDTGELFF; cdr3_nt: TGCGCCAGCAGCATCCAGAGACAGGACACCGGGGAGCTGTTTTTT
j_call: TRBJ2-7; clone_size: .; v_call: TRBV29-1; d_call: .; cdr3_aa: CSAKRGDRTDKAYEQYF; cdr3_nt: TGCAGCGCTAAAAGGGGCGATAGGACGGACAAAGCCTACGAGCAGTACTTC
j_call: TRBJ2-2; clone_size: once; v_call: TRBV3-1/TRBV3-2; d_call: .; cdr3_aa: CASRGGGGELFF; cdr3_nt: TGTGCCAGCAGAGGTGGAGGCGGGGAGCTGTTTTTT
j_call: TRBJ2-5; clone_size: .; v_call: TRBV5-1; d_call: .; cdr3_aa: CASSLPMDTGGTQYF; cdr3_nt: TGCGCCAGCAGCTTGCCGATGGATACTGGCGGGACCCAGTACTTC
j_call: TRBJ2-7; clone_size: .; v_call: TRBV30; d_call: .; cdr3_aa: CAWSVRGLFNEQYF; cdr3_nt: TGTGCCTGGAGTGTACGGGGACTCTTCAACGAGCAGTACTTC
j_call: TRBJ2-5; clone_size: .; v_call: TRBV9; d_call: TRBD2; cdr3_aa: CASSDGAGARAETQYF; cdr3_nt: TGTGCCAGCAGCGATGGAGCGGGAGCGAGGGCGGAGACCCAGTACTTC
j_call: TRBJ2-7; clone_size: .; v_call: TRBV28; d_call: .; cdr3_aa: CASSWVRWKAGSYEQYF; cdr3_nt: TGTGCCAGCAGTTGGGTAAGGTGGAAGGCGGGCTCCTACGAGCAGTACTTC